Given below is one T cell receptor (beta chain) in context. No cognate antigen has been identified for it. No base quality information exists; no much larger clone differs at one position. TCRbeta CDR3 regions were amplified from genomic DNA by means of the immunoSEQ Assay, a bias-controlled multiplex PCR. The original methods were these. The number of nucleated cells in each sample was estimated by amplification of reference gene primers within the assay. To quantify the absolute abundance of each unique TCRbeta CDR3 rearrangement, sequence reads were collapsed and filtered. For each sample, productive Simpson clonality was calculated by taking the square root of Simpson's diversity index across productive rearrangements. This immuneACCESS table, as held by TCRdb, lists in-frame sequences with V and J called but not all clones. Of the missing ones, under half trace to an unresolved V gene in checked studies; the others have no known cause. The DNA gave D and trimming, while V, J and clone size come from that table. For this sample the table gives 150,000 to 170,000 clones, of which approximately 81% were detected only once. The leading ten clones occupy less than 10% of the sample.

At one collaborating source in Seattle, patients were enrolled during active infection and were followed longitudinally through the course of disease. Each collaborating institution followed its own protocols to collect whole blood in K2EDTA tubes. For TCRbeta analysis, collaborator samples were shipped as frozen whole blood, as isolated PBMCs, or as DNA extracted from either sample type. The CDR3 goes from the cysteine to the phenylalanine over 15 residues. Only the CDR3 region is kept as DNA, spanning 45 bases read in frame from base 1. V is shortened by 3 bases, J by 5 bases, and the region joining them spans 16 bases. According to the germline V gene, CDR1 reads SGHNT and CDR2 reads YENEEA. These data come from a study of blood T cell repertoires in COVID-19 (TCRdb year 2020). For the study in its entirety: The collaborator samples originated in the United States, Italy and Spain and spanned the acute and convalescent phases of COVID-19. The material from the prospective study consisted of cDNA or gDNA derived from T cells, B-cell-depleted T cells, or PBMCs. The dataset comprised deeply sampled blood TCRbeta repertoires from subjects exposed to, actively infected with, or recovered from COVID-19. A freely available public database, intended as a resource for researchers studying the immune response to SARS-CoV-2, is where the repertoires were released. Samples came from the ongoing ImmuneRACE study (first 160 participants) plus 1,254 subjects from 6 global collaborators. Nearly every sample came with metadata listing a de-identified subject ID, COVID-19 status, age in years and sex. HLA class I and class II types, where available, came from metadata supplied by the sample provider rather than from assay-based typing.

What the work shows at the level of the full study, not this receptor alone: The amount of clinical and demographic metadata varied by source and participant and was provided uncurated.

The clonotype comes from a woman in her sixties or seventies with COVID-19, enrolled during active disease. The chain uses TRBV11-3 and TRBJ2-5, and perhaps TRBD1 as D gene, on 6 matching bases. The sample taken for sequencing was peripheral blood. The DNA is TGTGCCAGCAGCTTTGGAGCCAGGGGTAGGGAGACCCAGTACTTC. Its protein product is CASSFGARGRETQYF.